This note documents a single T cell receptor beta chain sequence. Its matching antigen is unknown. The J segment lost 5 bases and the V segment lost 5 bases, leaving 8 bases of the junction unmatched. The CDR3 has 15 residues. CD8+ and CD4+ blood T cells underwent TCR beta sequencing. FACS enriched CD8+ TEMRA cells, while bulk CD8+ and CD4+ were negatively isolated. The data were taken from a study of CD8 T cells in Susac syndrome. Study conclusions and caveats: It was acknowledged in the study that its TCR sequencing and HLA analysis involved a relatively small number of individuals.

An input of roughly 0.5 to 1 ug of RNA was subjected to reverse transcription using random hexamers. Coverage of TCR beta CDR3 amplification by immunoSEQ multiplex PCR extended to 54 Vbeta and 13 Jbeta. TCRdb processed the immunoSEQ multiplex PCR reads anew with MiXCR; each CDR3 protein has one entry. The sample carries more than 150,000 distinct CDR3 sequences, about 91% recorded once. This sequence was found in a human donor in good health. The chain carries TRBV12-3 or TRBV12-4 and TRBJ1-4; 7 nucleotides line up with TRBD1. Sequencing was performed on CD4+ T cells from PBMCs. The DNA of the CDR3 is TGTGCCAGCAGTCAACGACAGGGAGGCAATGAAAAACTGTTTTTT. The encoded protein is CASSQRQGGNEKLFF.